This TCR beta chain was recovered during a study of OX40 agonist ivuxolimab in advanced cancers. About the study: Patients took ivuxolimab, an agonistic anti-OX40 (CD134) antibody.

Assay used: immunoSEQ multiplex PCR; TCRdb lists only in-frame clones, some missing. The sample lists some 76,000 clones, roughly nine tenths occurring once. The length of the CDR3 is 14 residues. V lost 7 bases and J lost 1, with 11 bases in between. From germline, CDR1 is MNHEY and CDR2 SVGAGI. Points on this clone: Its antigen is not identified.

General study results and limits: On average, CD8+ T cells had more expanded clones than CD4+. Some of the nonresponding patients also showed low levels of normalized T-cell clonal expansion.

This material consisted of CD4+ or CD8+ T cells sorted from blood, taken in a trial of the OX40 agonist ivuxolimab. The rearrangement joins TRBV6-5 to TRBJ1-3; weak D call: TRBD1 (6 bases). The sequence was collected from an adult with an advanced solid tumor such as melanoma, head and neck, liver or kidney cancer. CDR3 nucleotide sequence: TGTGCCAGCACCGAAGGGGGGTCTGGAAACACCATATATTTT. Translated, it gives CASTEGGSGNTIYF.